This TCR beta chain was sequenced for a study of cytomegalovirus exposure and HLA in healthy donors. As for the study in general: Clustering assigned 81% of the 350 to 400 genotyped donors to the Caucasian-associated ancestry cluster.

Germline V CDR1 and CDR2: PRHDT, FYEKMQ (reference sequence). V was clipped by 4 bases and J by 11 bases; unmatched bases: 17. This CDR3 spans 16 amino acids. General observations from the study: Analysis was performed later, and it showed HLA-associated TCR beta chains to be more clonally expanded than equally common others. There were about 160 TCR beta chains listed as cytomegalovirus-associated.

Comments on this clone: Its antigen is not known.

PCR employed 60 Vbeta and 13 Jbeta primers. Authors' analysis steps: A later analysis counted 65 million to 95 million unique TCR beta chains, 10 million to 12 million shared. Produced via immunoSEQ multiplex PCR; TCRdb's table is partial and in-frame only. The V and J calls and the clone size are those of that table, but D and trimming were determined from the DNA. This repertoire includes about 99,000 clones. The chain employs TRBV13 and TRBJ2-5; 9 nucleotides line up with TRBD2. The sequencing sample was made of PBMCs. This sequence originates from a man aged 35-49 years in good health and CMV-seronegative. The CDR3 DNA sequence: TGTGCCAGCAGCTCTTTTGGAGTAGCGGGGGAAAGAGAGCAGTACTTC. Its translation: CASSSFGVAGEREQYF.